This is a list of T cell receptor beta chains from one sample in a study of blood T cell repertoires in COVID-19. Only in-frame clones appear in the TCRdb table, and some are missing; sequencing was by immunoSEQ multiplex PCR. Counted here are around 300,000 clones, approximately 90% occurring once; the ten biggest clones make up roughly 3.3%. Sequenced input: peripheral blood. These receptors originate from a woman in her 40s with acute or convalescent COVID-19. Each CDR3 is given with its conserved first and last residue. The D gene is left open where the match is weak. Rows may omit the clone size; those that give it use once, few, many or a size class.

d_gene,v_gene,abundance,j_gene,CDR3aa,CDR3nt
.,TRBV21-1,.,TRBJ2-6,CASSSDRAGANVLTF,TGTGCCAGCAGCTCCGACAGGGCTGGGGCCAACGTCCTGACTTTC
TRBD1,TRBV27,.,TRBJ1-5,CASSPRTGTGHQPQHF,TGTGCCAGCAGTCCCCGGACAGGGACAGGTCATCAGCCCCAGCATTTT
TRBD2,TRBV5-4,.,TRBJ2-3,CASSPGLAGPTYTQYF,TGTGCCAGCAGCCCTGGACTAGCGGGGCCAACCTATACGCAGTATTTT
.,TRBV6-4,.,TRBJ2-3,CASGEGHTDTQYF,TGTGCCAGCGGAGAGGGTCACACAGATACGCAGTATTTT
.,TRBV6-1,.,TRBJ1-2,CASSEAGGPGKFSPSNYGYTF,TGTGCCAGCAGTGAAGCGGGGGGGCCGGGAAAATTCTCCCCTTCTAACTATGGCTACACCTTC
.,TRBV12-5,once,TRBJ1-3,CASGRGTSGNTIYF,TGTGCTAGTGGCCGGGGAACCTCTGGAAACACCATATATTTT
TRBD1,TRBV7-6,few,TRBJ2-2,CASTPGQGSTGELFF,TGTGCCAGCACCCCGGGACAGGGGTCGACCGGGGAGCTGTTTTTT
.,TRBV3-1/TRBV3-2,.,TRBJ1-5,CASSQVWTPNQPQHF,TGTGCCAGCAGCCAAGTATGGACACCAAATCAGCCCCAGCATTTT
.,TRBV3-1/TRBV3-2,.,TRBJ2-2,CASSQQGHTGELFF,TGTGCCAGCAGCCAACAGGGCCATACCGGGGAGCTGTTTTTT
.,TRBV5-8,.,TRBJ2-3,CASSLERAAGTDTQYF,TGTGCCAGCAGCTTGGAAAGGGCGGCGGGAACAGATACGCAGTATTTT
TRBD1,TRBV7-8,.,TRBJ1-4,CASSLRPGTGGEKLFF,TGTGCCAGCAGCTTGCGCCCCGGGACAGGGGGGGAAAAACTGTTTTTT
.,TRBV6-5,.,TRBJ2-3,CASTEIPGTLLYF,TGTGCCAGCACAGAAATACCGGGAACTCTCCTGTATTTT
.,TRBV7-9,.,TRBJ1-2,CASRLGQGHGYTF,TGTGCCAGCAGACTGGGCCAGGGCCATGGCTACACCTTC
TRBD1,TRBV6-2/TRBV6-3,.,TRBJ1-1,CASSYSAGQGELNTEAFF,TGTGCCAGCAGTTACTCTGCGGGACAGGGGGAACTGAACACTGAAGCTTTCTTT
TRBD2,TRBV19,.,TRBJ2-5,CASSMVSGGQETQYF,TGTGCCAGTAGTATGGTGAGCGGGGGGCAAGAGACCCAGTACTTC
TRBD1,TRBV6-5,.,TRBJ1-5,CASSIRGQGQPQHF,TGTGCCAGCAGCATCCGAGGACAGGGTCAGCCCCAGCATTTT
TRBD2,TRBV5-4,.,TRBJ2-1,CASSSTSGGALDEQFF,TGTGCCAGCAGCTCTACTAGCGGGGGGGCCTTGGATGAGCAGTTCTTC
.,TRBV6-5,.,TRBJ1-2,CASSNTAPGPGYTF,TGTGCCAGCAGTAACACCGCACCAGGGCCCGGCTACACCTTC
.,TRBV15,.,TRBJ2-5,CATSRDQGTQETQYF,TGTGCCACCAGCAGAGATCAGGGAACCCAAGAGACCCAGTACTTC
TRBD1,TRBV2,.,TRBJ1-6,CASYRDSPNSPLHF,TGTGCCAGTTACCGGGACAGCCCAAATTCACCCCTCCACTTT
.,TRBV5-8,once,TRBJ1-5,CASRFGQRNQPQHF,TGTGCCAGCAGATTTGGACAGCGCAATCAGCCCCAGCATTTT
.,TRBV5-4,.,TRBJ1-1,CASSFREGTEAFF,TGTGCCAGCAGCTTTAGGGAGGGAACTGAAGCTTTCTTT
TRBD2,TRBV19,.,TRBJ2-6,CASSAITRGGTNVLTF,TGTGCCAGTAGTGCCATCACTCGGGGAGGGACCAACGTCCTGACTTTC
.,TRBV9,.,TRBJ1-6,CASSVVPGGYSPLHF,TGTGCCAGCAGCGTAGTGCCAGGAGGGTATTCACCCCTCCACTTT
.,TRBV5-1,.,TRBJ1-2,CASSSSGSYYGYTF,TGCGCCAGCAGCTCCTCCGGGTCTTACTATGGCTACACCTTC
.,TRBV2,once,TRBJ2-6,CASSARQVPVLTF,TGTGCCAGCAGTGCGCGACAGGTTCCCGTCCTGACTTTC
.,TRBV14,.,TRBJ2-2,CASSQVSYIGTGELFF,TGTGCCAGCAGCCAAGTGTCTTACATTGGCACCGGGGAGCTGTTTTTT
.,TRBV15,.,TRBJ1-2,CATSEGGEARGLVHTF,TGTGCCACCAGCGAGGGGGGGGAAGCTCGCGGACTAGTCCACACCTTC
.,TRBV6-6,.,TRBJ1-3,CASTYGQPHTIYF,TGTGCCAGCACCTATGGACAGCCCCACACCATATATTTT
.,TRBV7-6,.,TRBJ1-1,CASSRGEEDTEAFF,TGTGCCAGCAGCCGAGGGGAGGAGGACACTGAAGCTTTCTTT
.,TRBV5-5,.,TRBJ1-1,CASSQDRLNTEAFF,TGTGCCAGCAGTCAAGACAGGTTGAACACTGAAGCTTTCTTT
.,TRBV18,.,TRBJ2-1,CASSPAVNNEQFF,TGTGCCAGCTCACCGGCAGTAAACAATGAGCAGTTCTTC
TRBD1,TRBV5-6,.,TRBJ1-2,CASSLEGDRGNYGYTF,TGTGCCAGCAGCTTGGAAGGGGACAGGGGTAACTATGGCTACACCTTC
.,TRBV18,.,TRBJ1-1,CASSPGHQNTEAFF,TGTGCCAGCTCACCAGGACACCAGAACACTGAAGCTTTCTTT
TRBD1,TRBV5-1,.,TRBJ1-3,CASSWTGGFGQGGNTIYF,TGCGCCAGCAGCTGGACAGGGGGATTCGGACAGGGTGGAAACACCATATATTTT
TRBD1,TRBV30,.,TRBJ1-2,CAWPRGGTGSIGGYTF,TGTGCCTGGCCTCGGGGGGGGACAGGGAGTATAGGTGGCTACACCTTC
.,TRBV7-2,.,TRBJ1-4,CASSLVAPGKKEKLFF,TGTGCCAGCAGCTTAGTTGCGCCAGGGAAAAAAGAAAAACTGTTTTTT
TRBD2,TRBV9,.,TRBJ2-1,CASSVVVLAGPNEQFF,TGTGCCAGCAGCGTAGTGGTACTAGCGGGGCCCAATGAGCAGTTCTTC
TRBD1,TRBV28,.,TRBJ1-1,CASTFTGGALKTEAFF,TGTGCCAGCACCTTTACAGGGGGAGCCTTGAAAACTGAAGCTTTCTTT
TRBD2,TRBV27,.,TRBJ2-2,CASRAGGAYTGELFF,TGTGCCAGCAGGGCCGGGGGGGCCTACACCGGGGAGCTGTTTTTT
TRBD2,TRBV3-1/TRBV3-2,.,TRBJ2-2,CASSQETSGVYTGELFF,TGTGCCAGCAGCCAAGAAACTAGCGGGGTATACACCGGGGAGCTGTTTTTT
.,TRBV2,.,TRBJ1-2,CASKRVRGGYTF,TGTGCCAGCAAGAGAGTCAGGGGCGGCTACACCTTC
.,TRBV3-1/TRBV3-2,.,TRBJ1-3,CASSQERTFSGNTIYF,TGTGCCAGCAGCCAAGAAAGGACTTTCTCTGGAAACACCATATATTTT
TRBD1,TRBV7-9,.,TRBJ1-1,CASSLEQGDTEAFF,TGTGCCAGCAGCTTAGAACAGGGGGACACTGAAGCTTTCTTT
.,TRBV27,.,TRBJ1-1,CASSFVGRNTEAFF,TGTGCCAGCAGTTTCGTGGGGAGGAACACTGAAGCTTTCTTT
TRBD2,TRBV4-2,.,TRBJ2-3,CASSQELAGHTQYF,TGTGCCAGCAGCCAAGAACTAGCGGGGCATACGCAGTATTTT
TRBD1,TRBV11-2,.,TRBJ1-1,CASRRTGNTEAFF,TGTGCCAGCAGAAGGACAGGGAACACTGAAGCTTTCTTT
.,TRBV19,few,TRBJ1-1,CASSIGREQVGNTEAFF,TGTGCCAGTAGTATAGGAAGAGAACAGGTCGGGAACACTGAAGCTTTCTTT
TRBD1,TRBV30,.,TRBJ1-2,CAWTRQGSIRLAYTF,TGTGCCTGGACCCGACAGGGTTCCATCAGGCTTGCCTACACCTTC
TRBD1,TRBV9,.,TRBJ1-2,CASSLRIGGNGYTF,TGTGCCAGCAGCCTTCGGATAGGGGGCAATGGCTACACCTTC
.,TRBV28,.,TRBJ1-6,CASSTQTNGESNSPLHF,TGTGCCAGCAGTACCCAGACCAACGGGGAGTCGAATTCACCCCTCCACTTT
.,TRBV7-2,.,TRBJ1-1,CASSSDRNTEAFF,TGTGCCAGCAGCTCCGACAGGAACACTGAAGCTTTCTTT
.,TRBV18,.,TRBJ2-1,CASSPPGYSYNEQFF,TGTGCCAGCTCACCCCCGGGATACAGCTACAATGAGCAGTTCTTC
.,TRBV5-6,.,TRBJ1-1,CASSLDLLGASEAFF,TGTGCCAGCAGCTTGGATTTGTTGGGGGCATCTGAAGCTTTCTTT
.,TRBV19,.,TRBJ1-1,CASSIVELTEAFF,TGTGCCAGTAGTATTGTAGAATTGACTGAAGCTTTCTTT